A selection of T cell receptor beta chains follows, all from one sample in a study of shared clonotypes between healthy human individuals. Assay used: immunoSEQ multiplex PCR; TCRdb lists only in-frame clones, some missing. The sample gives some 2,000,000 clones, roughly 94% of which show up once; 0.13% is in the top ten. Sequenced material: naive CD4+ T cells sorted from blood. These receptors were obtained from a young man in good health. CDR3s include the opening cysteine and the closing phenylalanine or tryptophan. The order of the fields is clone size, J gene, D gene, V gene, CDR3 protein, CDR3 DNA. D genes are given only for firm matches. Clone size, where shown, is once, few, many, or a class for clones that have expanded.

. TRBJ2-2 TRBD2 TRBV7-8 CASSFRGGLTGELFF TGTGCCAGCAGCTTCCGGGGGGGTCTCACCGGGGAGCTGTTTTTT
. TRBJ2-1 . TRBV5-4 CASSPGRLYNEQFF TGTGCCAGCAGCCCCGGACGGCTTTACAATGAGCAGTTCTTC
few TRBJ1-5 . TRBV2 CASGGNQPQHF TGTGCCAGCGGGGGCAATCAGCCCCAGCATTTT
. TRBJ2-2 TRBD2 TRBV30 CAWGPSGRARNTGELFF TGTGCCTGGGGGCCTAGCGGGAGGGCCAGAAACACCGGGGAGCTGTTTTTT
. TRBJ1-2 . TRBV6-4 CASWANGGYGYTF TGTGCCAGCTGGGCCAATGGGGGCTATGGCTACACCTTC
. TRBJ2-7 TRBD1 TRBV19 CASSVDRGTGEQYF TGTGCCAGTAGTGTAGACAGGGGAACGGGAGAGCAGTACTTC
once TRBJ1-2 TRBD1 TRBV6-5 CASRGQGGDYGYTF TGTGCCAGCAGGGGACAGGGGGGGGACTATGGCTACACCTTC
. TRBJ2-7 . TRBV4-3 CASSQDLSSTTYEQYF TGCGCCAGCAGCCAAGATCTCAGTTCTACTACCTACGAGCAGTACTTC
. TRBJ1-6 . TRBV5-6 CASSSRVNNSPLHF TGTGCCAGCAGCTCGAGGGTAAATAATTCACCCCTCCACTTT
. TRBJ2-2 . TRBV12-5 CASGLAGGAGELFF TGTGCTAGTGGTTTGGCAGGTGGTGCCGGGGAGCTGTTTTTT
. TRBJ2-7 TRBD1 TRBV11-2 CASSYRKDRAYEQYF TGTGCCAGCAGCTACCGAAAGGACAGGGCCTACGAGCAGTACTTC
. TRBJ2-5 . TRBV5-1 CASSLAGTQETQYF TGCGCCAGCAGCTTGGCGGGCACGCAAGAGACCCAGTACTTC
. TRBJ2-4 TRBD1 TRBV28 CASTQGELAKNIQYF TGTGCCAGCACCCAGGGGGAATTGGCCAAAAACATTCAGTACTTC
. TRBJ2-7 . TRBV25-1 CASSEWGRESSYEQYF TGTGCCAGCAGTGAATGGGGCAGGGAGAGCTCCTACGAGCAGTACTTC
once TRBJ1-2 . TRBV6-6 CASSYGRPVGRGYTF TGTGCCAGCAGTTACGGCCGTCCCGTGGGCCGAGGCTACACCTTC
. TRBJ2-3 TRBD2 TRBV5-1 CASQAGGTDTQYF TGCGCCAGCCAAGCGGGGGGCACAGATACGCAGTATTTT
. TRBJ2-3 . TRBV27 CATALRDSTDTQYF TGTGCCACAGCCCTCCGGGACAGCACAGATACGCAGTATTTT
. TRBJ2-2 . TRBV4-1 CASRGGRAAGELFF TGCGCCAGCAGGGGGGGTCGGGCGGCCGGGGAGCTGTTTTTT
. TRBJ1-1 . TRBV2 CASRGDILNTEAFF TGTGCCAGCAGGGGGGACATATTGAACACTGAAGCTTTCTTT
. TRBJ2-2 TRBD2 TRBV7-2 CASSGGSGRSNTGELFF TGTGCCAGCAGTGGGGGTAGCGGGAGGTCGAACACCGGGGAGCTGTTTTTT
. TRBJ2-1 . TRBV9 CASSRSDNSYNEQFF TGTGCCAGCAGCCGTAGCGACAACTCCTACAATGAGCAGTTCTTC
. TRBJ2-5 . TRBV5-6 CASRQQGFLGETQYF TGTGCCAGCAGACAACAGGGTTTTCTTGGGGAGACCCAGTACTTC
. TRBJ1-1 . TRBV2 CASSLDTEAFF TGTGCCAGCAGCCTAGACACTGAAGCTTTCTTT
. TRBJ2-2 . TRBV18 CASSSDINTGELFF TGTGCCAGCTCATCGGACATTAACACCGGGGAGCTGTTTTTT
. TRBJ1-2 . TRBV7-2 CASSLGGPDYGYTF TGTGCCAGCAGCTTAGGCGGTCCCGACTATGGCTACACCTTC
. TRBJ1-1 . TRBV29-1 CSVEGGYGTEAFF TGCAGCGTTGAAGGGGGTTACGGCACGGAGGCTTTCTTT
. TRBJ1-5 . TRBV15 CATSRGRYSDQPQHF TGTGCCACCAGCAGAGGGCGGTATAGCGATCAGCCCCAGCATTTT
. TRBJ1-1 . TRBV10-3 CAIRTAPNTEAFF TGTGCCATCAGGACTGCCCCGAACACTGAAGCTTTCTTT
. TRBJ1-1 . TRBV5-4 CASRGDLGTEAFF TGTGCCAGCAGAGGGGACCTTGGCACTGAAGCTTTCTTT
. TRBJ2-7 TRBD1 TRBV18 CASSPGTGDPYEQYF TGTGCCAGCTCACCAGGAACAGGGGACCCCTACGAGCAGTACTTC
. TRBJ1-2 TRBD1 TRBV11-2 CASSSPRQGNYGYTF TGTGCCAGCAGCTCACCAAGACAGGGAAACTATGGCTACACCTTC
once TRBJ2-4 . TRBV4-3 CASSQERAGVPIQYF TGCGCCAGCAGCCAAGAAAGAGCCGGCGTCCCCATTCAGTACTTC
. TRBJ2-5 . TRBV2 CASRGRRETQYF TGTGCCAGCAGAGGTAGACGCGAGACCCAGTACTTC
. TRBJ1-5 TRBD1 TRBV10-1 CASTRQGVRQPQHF TGCGCCAGCACCAGACAGGGCGTGAGGCAGCCCCAGCATTTT
. TRBJ2-7 TRBD2 TRBV7-2 CASSLVGTSTEQYF TGTGCCAGCAGCTTAGTTGGGACTAGTACCGAGCAGTACTTC
. TRBJ2-1 . TRBV29-1 CSVVPLNEQFF TGCAGCGTTGTCCCTCTCAATGAGCAGTTCTTC
. TRBJ2-7 TRBD1 TRBV29-1 CSVEGGDRSSYEQYF TGCAGCGTTGAAGGTGGGGACAGGAGCTCCTACGAGCAGTACTTC
. TRBJ1-4 TRBD1 TRBV5-5 CASSFRGQGNEKLFF TGTGCCAGCAGCTTCAGGGGACAGGGTAATGAAAAACTGTTTTTT
. TRBJ2-1 . TRBV6-5 CASRARGLAYNEQFF TGTGCCAGCAGGGCGAGGGGACTCGCCTACAATGAGCAGTTCTTC
. TRBJ2-7 TRBD2 TRBV6-1 CASSEFAGGDAHSYEQYF TGTGCCAGCAGTGAATTTGCGGGGGGGGACGCCCACTCCTACGAGCAGTACTTC
. TRBJ2-5 . TRBV28 CASSFRATTPETQYF TGTGCCAGCAGTTTTCGGGCTACCACGCCGGAGACCCAGTACTTC
. TRBJ1-2 . TRBV6-5 CASSYTTQANYGYTF TGTGCCAGCAGTTACACGACCCAGGCTAACTATGGCTACACCTTC
. TRBJ1-3 . TRBV7-2 CASSLAPQGWSGNTIYF TGTGCCAGCAGCTTAGCCCCCCAGGGATGGTCTGGAAACACCATATATTTT
. TRBJ2-7 TRBD2 TRBV6-6 CASSYSASGRAGEQYF TGTGCCAGCAGTTACTCGGCTAGCGGGAGGGCCGGGGAGCAGTACTTC